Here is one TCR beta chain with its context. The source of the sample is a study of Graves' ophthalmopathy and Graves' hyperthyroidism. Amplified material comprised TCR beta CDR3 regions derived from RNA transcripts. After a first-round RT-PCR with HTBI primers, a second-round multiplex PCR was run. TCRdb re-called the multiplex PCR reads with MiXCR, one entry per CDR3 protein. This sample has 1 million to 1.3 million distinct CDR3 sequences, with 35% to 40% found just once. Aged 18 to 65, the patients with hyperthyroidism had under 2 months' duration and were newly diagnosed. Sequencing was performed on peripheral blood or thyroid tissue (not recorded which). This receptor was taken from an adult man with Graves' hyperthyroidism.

The CDR3 nucleotides read TGCGCCAGCAGCTTGGCGTTTCCGAACACCGGGGAGCTGTTTTTT. Its protein product is CASSLAFPNTGELFF. The rearrangement links TRBV5-1 to TRBJ2-2; the D is unclear. CDR3 size: 15 residues. The ends were cut back, 0 bases at V and 0 bases at J, with 6 bases in the middle. CDR1 is SGHRS, CDR2 YFSETQ, per germline.